Sequencing of this T cell receptor (beta chain) was carried out in a study of T-cell reconstitution after alpha-beta-depleted transplantation in children. This CDR3 has 15 residues. Germline lookup yields CDR1 SGHTA and CDR2 FQGTGA. Trimming shortened V by 1 base and J by 0 bases, and 9 bases separated the two germline ends. Unique molecular identifiers were used to barcode this TCRbeta library. TCRdb called the PCR reads again in MiXCR, with one record for every CDR3 protein. Counted here are around 530,000 distinct CDR3 sequences, approximately 32% occurring once; the ten biggest clones make up approximately 2.3%.

V gene TRBV7-3 combines with J gene TRBJ1-1; unclear D gene. This receptor was obtained from a human donor who donated a stem cell graft to a child with aplastic anemia. The source material was PBMCs from the stem cell graft donor, sampled from the stem cell graft. CDR3 in DNA: TGTGCCAGCAGCTTAAGCCCATTGATGAACACTGAAGCTTTCTTT. Amino acids: CASSLSPLMNTEAFF.